This TCR beta chain comes out of a study of blood T cell repertoires in COVID-19. About the study: Sites in the United States, Italy and Spain provided acute and convalescent COVID-19 samples.

Using immunoSEQ multiplex PCR, the repertoire was profiled, and TCRdb retains in-frame clones only, with some absent. The table lists 200,000 to 300,000 clones, approximately 86% of them singletons. This clone was recorded a few times. Looked up from germline, CDR1 is MNHEY and CDR2 is SMNVEV (reference sequence). Trimming took 4 bases from V and 0 from J; bases not matched to a gene: 9. The CDR3 is made up of 17 amino acids. The sequence came from a woman aged 55-70 years with COVID-19, enrolled during active disease. The chain joins TRBV27 to TRBJ2-7; 10 bases agree with TRBD2. What was sequenced was peripheral blood. The CDR3 DNA reads TGTGCCAGCAGTTCGCTCACTAGCGGGGTGAGCTCCTACGAGCAGTACTTC. Protein product: CASSSLTSGVSSYEQYF.